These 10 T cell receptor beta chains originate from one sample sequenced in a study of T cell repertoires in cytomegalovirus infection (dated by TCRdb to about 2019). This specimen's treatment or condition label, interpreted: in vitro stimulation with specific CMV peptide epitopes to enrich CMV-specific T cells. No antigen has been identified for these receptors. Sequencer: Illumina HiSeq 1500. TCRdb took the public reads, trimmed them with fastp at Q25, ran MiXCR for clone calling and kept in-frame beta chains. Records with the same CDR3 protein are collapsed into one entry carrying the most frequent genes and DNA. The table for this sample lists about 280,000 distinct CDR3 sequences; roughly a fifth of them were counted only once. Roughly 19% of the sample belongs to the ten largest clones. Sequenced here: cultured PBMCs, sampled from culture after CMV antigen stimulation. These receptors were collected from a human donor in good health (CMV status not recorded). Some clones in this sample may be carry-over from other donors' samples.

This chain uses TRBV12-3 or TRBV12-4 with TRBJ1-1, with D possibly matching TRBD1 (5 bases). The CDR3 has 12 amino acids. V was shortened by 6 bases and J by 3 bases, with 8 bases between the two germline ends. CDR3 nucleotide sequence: TGTGCCAGCAGGACAGCTTACACTGAAGCTTTCTTT. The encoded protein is CASRTAYTEAFF.

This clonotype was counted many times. Written as DNA, the CDR3 is TGTGCCAGCAGCGTCCTCGGGACGGCAAAAGAGACCCAGTACTTC. This translates into CASSVLGTAKETQYF. V usage is TRBV7-8 and J usage is TRBJ2-5, with D possibly called TRBD1 or TRBD2 (5 bases each). CDR3 length: 15 amino acids. Germline loops: CDR1 SGHVS, CDR2 FQNEAQ. The V end lost 5 bases, the J end lost 3 bases, and 16 bases lay between the germline ends.

This chain's CDR3 is CAVSGGGGTGELFF. In DNA, the CDR3 is TGTGCCGTAAGCGGAGGCGGGGGCACCGGGGAGCTGTTTTTT. The chain uses TRBV28 and TRBJ2-2, with 7 bases fitting TRBD2. Germline V gene sequence: CDR1 MDHEN, CDR2 SYDVKM. The CDR3 is 14 residues long. Trimming took 11 bases from V and 4 from J; bases not matched to a gene: 10.

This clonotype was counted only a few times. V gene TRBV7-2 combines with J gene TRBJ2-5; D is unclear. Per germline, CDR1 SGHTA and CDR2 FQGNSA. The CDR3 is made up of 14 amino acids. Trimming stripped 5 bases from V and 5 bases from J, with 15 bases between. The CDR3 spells CASSLSPQRETQYF. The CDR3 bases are TGTGCCAGCAGCCTTTCCCCTCAGAGGGAGACCCAGTACTTC.

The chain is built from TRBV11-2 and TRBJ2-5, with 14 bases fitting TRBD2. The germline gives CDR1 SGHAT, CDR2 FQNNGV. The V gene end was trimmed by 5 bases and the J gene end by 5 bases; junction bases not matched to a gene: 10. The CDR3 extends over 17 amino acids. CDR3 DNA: TGTGCCAGCAGCCCGACCCGGGGACTAGCGGGAGACGAGACCCAGTACTTC. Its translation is CASSPTRGLAGDETQYF.

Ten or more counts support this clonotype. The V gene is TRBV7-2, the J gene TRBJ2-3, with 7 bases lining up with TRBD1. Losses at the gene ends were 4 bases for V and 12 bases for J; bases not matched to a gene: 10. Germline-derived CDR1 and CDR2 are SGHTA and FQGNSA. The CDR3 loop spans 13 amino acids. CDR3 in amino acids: CASSSFEGQHQYF. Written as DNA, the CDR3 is TGTGCCAGCAGCTCATTCGAGGGACAGCATCAGTATTTT.

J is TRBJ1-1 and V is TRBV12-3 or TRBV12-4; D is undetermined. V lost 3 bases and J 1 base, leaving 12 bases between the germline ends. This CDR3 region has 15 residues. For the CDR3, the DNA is TGTGCCAGCAGTTTTTCTCTTGGAAGGAACACTGAAGCTTTCTTT. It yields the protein CASSFSLGRNTEAFF.

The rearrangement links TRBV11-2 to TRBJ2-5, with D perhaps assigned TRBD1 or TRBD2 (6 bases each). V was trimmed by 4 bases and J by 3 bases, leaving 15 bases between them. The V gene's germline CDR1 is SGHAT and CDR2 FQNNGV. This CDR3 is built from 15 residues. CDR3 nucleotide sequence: TGTGCCAGCAGCTCCAGAGGGGGGAATAAAGAGACCCAGTACTTC. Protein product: CASSSRGGNKETQYF.

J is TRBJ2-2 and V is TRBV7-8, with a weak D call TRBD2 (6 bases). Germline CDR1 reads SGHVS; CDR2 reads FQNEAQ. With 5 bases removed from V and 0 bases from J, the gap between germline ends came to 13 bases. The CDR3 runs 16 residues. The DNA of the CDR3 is TGTGCCAGCAGCAAACTAGCTGGTGCGAACACCGGGGAGCTGTTTTTT. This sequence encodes CASSKLAGANTGELFF.

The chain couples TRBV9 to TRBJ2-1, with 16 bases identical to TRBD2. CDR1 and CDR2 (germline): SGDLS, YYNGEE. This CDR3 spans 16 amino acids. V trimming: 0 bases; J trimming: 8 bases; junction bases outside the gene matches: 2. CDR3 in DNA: TGTGCCAGCAGCGTAGCGGGACTAGCGGGAGGGGATGAGCAGTTCTTC. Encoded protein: CASSVAGLAGGDEQFF.